The 25 T cell receptor beta chains in this list originate from one sample, sequenced in a study of technical replicates of blood from a handful of donors. This table comes from immunoSEQ multiplex PCR, and its TCRdb copy is limited to in-frame clones, with some not included. The table includes under 95,000 clones, approximately 94% detected once. The specimen sequenced was T cells isolated from PBMCs. These receptors were obtained from a human donor in good health.

This rearrangement joins TRBV2 to TRBJ2-7, with TRBD2 matching over 7 bases. V trimming: 10 bases; J trimming: 6 bases; junction bases outside the gene matches: 12. Per germline, CDR1 SNHLY and CDR2 FYNNEI. This CDR3 is 13 amino acids long. In DNA form, the CDR3 reads TGTGCCACTCGCAGGGACTACGTACCCGAGCAGTACTTC. This codes for CATRRDYVPEQYF.

This chain joins TRBV4-1 and TRBJ2-1; 11 bases are shared with TRBD2. The V gene's germline CDR1 is MGHRA and CDR2 YSYEKL. Germline trimming cut 0 bases from V and 8 bases from J; bases unmatched to any gene: 15. This CDR3 region has 19 residues. CDR3 nucleotide sequence: TGCGCCAGCAGCCAAGATCTTACTAGCGGGAGCAGTTTCGTAGATGAGCAGTTCTTC. Translation: CASSQDLTSGSSFVDEQFF.

This clone has more than one count but fewer than ten. The genes are TRBV30 and TRBJ1-1; 7 bases align to TRBD1. Germline V gene sequence: CDR1 GTSNPN, CDR2 SVGIG (reference sequence). The CDR3 contains 12 residues. Trimming removed 5 bases from V and 4 bases from J; junction bases left unmatched: 4. CDR3 in amino acids: CAWETGFTEAFF. The CDR3 coding sequence is TGTGCCTGGGAGACAGGGTTCACTGAAGCTTTCTTT.

CDR3 nucleotides: TGTGCCAGCAGTGAAACAGGAAGAGATACGCAGTATTTT. Its translation is CASSETGRDTQYF. V and J are TRBV2 and TRBJ2-3, with D possibly being TRBD1 (5 bases). The CDR3 contains 13 residues. With 2 bases removed from V and 5 bases from J, the gap between germline ends came to 8 bases. Germline V gives CDR1 SNHLY, CDR2 FYNNEI.

The sample holds one count of this clone. CDR3 DNA sequence: TGTGCCAGCAGCTCCGATAAAGCCGGGGATCCAGATACGCAGTATTTT. Amino acid sequence: CASSSDKAGDPDTQYF. This sequence joins TRBV7-3 and TRBJ2-3; D perhaps matches TRBD2 (5 bases). The CDR3 consists of 16 residues. With 4 bases removed from V and 4 bases from J, the gap between germline ends came to 18 bases. Germline CDR1 and CDR2: SGHTA and FQGTGA.

The count of this clone is one. CDR3 DNA sequence: TGCGCCAGCAGCCAAGCGGACAGGGACGGGGAGACCCAGTACTTC. It specifies CASSQADRDGETQYF. J is TRBJ2-5 and V is TRBV4-1; 8 bases align to TRBD1. V was clipped by 1 base and J by 5 bases; unmatched bases: 6. The CDR3 consists of 15 residues. Germline CDR1 is MGHRA and CDR2 is YSYEKL.

The chain couples TRBV19 to TRBJ1-5; no firm D call. Germline lookup yields CDR1 LNHDA and CDR2 SQIVND (reference sequence). The V end was cut by 3 bases, the J end by 2 bases, with 14 bases between. This CDR3 has 16 residues. DNA for the CDR3: TGTGCCAGTAGTATCGAGGAGCCGTCGGGCAATCAGCCCCAGCATTTT. This codes for CASSIEEPSGNQPQHF.

The chain carries TRBV30 and TRBJ1-3, with a weak D call TRBD1 (6 bases). Trimming stripped 5 bases from V and 2 bases from J, with 19 bases between. Germline CDR1 and CDR2: GTSNPN and SVGIG (reference sequence). This CDR3 has 16 amino acids. CDR3 DNA sequence: TGTGCCTGGGGCGCTCTAACAGGGAAACCTGGAAACACCATATATTTT. It encodes CAWGALTGKPGNTIYF. Full variable domain (rest looked up from reference TRBV30 and TRBJ1-3): SQTIHQWPATLVQPVGSPLSLECTVEGTSNPNLYWYRQAAGRGLQLLFYSVGIGQISSEVPQNLSASRPQDRQFILSSKKLLLSDSGFYLCAWGALTGKPGNTIYFGEGSWLTVV.

The V and J genes are TRBV10-2 and TRBJ2-1; D may be TRBD2 (5 bases). This CDR3 contains 15 residues. From germline, CDR1 is WSHSY and CDR2 SAAADI. V was shortened by 5 bases and J by 8 bases, with 19 bases between the two germline ends. Here the CDR3 reads CASSPLPPSGDEQFF. For the CDR3, the DNA is TGCGCCAGCAGTCCTCTTCCCCCCAGCGGCGATGAGCAGTTCTTC.

The gene calls are TRBV28 and TRBJ2-2; 12 positions match TRBD2. Looked up from germline, CDR1 is MDHEN and CDR2 is SYDVKM. CDR3 length: 14 amino acids. V gave up 7 bases and J gave up 6 bases; unmatched junction bases: 3. The DNA for the CDR3 is TGTGCCAGCAAACTAGCGGGGGGCCCCGGGGAGCTGTTTTTT. This codes for CASKLAGGPGELFF.

Only one count was recorded for this clone. The rearrangement uses TRBV28 and TRBJ2-7; 14 bases are shared with TRBD2. The junction had 7 bases not matched to a gene; V was cut back by 5 bases and J by 1 base. In germline, CDR1 is MDHEN, CDR2 SYDVKM. This CDR3 has 17 amino acids. CDR3 DNA: TGTGCCAGCAGTCGTGGACTAGCGGGGGGACGTTCCTACGAGCAGTACTTC. Its protein is CASSRGLAGGRSYEQYF.

The rearrangement uses TRBV19 and TRBJ2-7; TRBD2 is a possible D gene (6 bases). The CDR3 contains 13 residues. V was trimmed by 6 bases and J by 2 bases, leaving 11 bases between them. Germline CDR1 is LNHDA and CDR2 is SQIVND (reference sequence). The CDR3, as DNA: TGTGCCAGTAGCCCCGGGGAGGCCTACGAGCAGTACTTC. This gives the protein CASSPGEAYEQYF.

The rearrangement uses TRBV5-1 and TRBJ2-3, with 7 bases fitting TRBD2. With V trimmed by 0 bases and J by 3 bases, 7 bases remained unmatched. Germline lookup yields CDR1 SGHRS and CDR2 YFSETQ. The CDR3 length is 16 residues. CDR3: CASSLGFLAVTDTQYF. The DNA for the CDR3 is TGCGCCAGCAGCTTGGGGTTCCTAGCGGTAACAGATACGCAGTATTTT.

The genes are TRBV5-1 and TRBJ2-1; 10 bases fit TRBD1. The germline V gene encodes CDR1 SGHRS and CDR2 YFSETQ. CDR3 length equals 14 residues. V shed 4 bases and J 10 bases; nucleotides not matched to a gene: 8. The CDR3 bases are TGCGCCAGCAGCCCGACAGGGGGCTTTGAAGAGCAGTTCTTC. This sequence encodes CASSPTGGFEEQFF. Using reference TRBV5-1 and TRBJ2-1 for the parts outside the CDR3, the full variable domain is KAGVTQTPRYLIKTRGQQVTLSCSPISGHRSVSWYQQTPGQGLQFLFEYFSETQRNKGNFPGRFSGRQFSNSRSEMNVSTLELGDSALYLCASSPTGGFEEQFFGPGTRLTVL.

The rearrangement links TRBV2 to TRBJ2-3; 7 nucleotides align to TRBD1. The CDR3 sequence is 15 residues long. With 4 bases clipped from V and 5 bases from J, the junction kept 9 bases outside the gene matches. CDR1 is SNHLY, CDR2 FYNNEI, per germline. For the CDR3, the DNA is TGTGCCAGCAGTGGAGAGACAGGGCGGGTAGATACGCAGTATTTT. This gives the protein CASSGETGRVDTQYF.

The chain employs TRBV2 and TRBJ2-3; no reliable D call. The length of the CDR3 is 13 residues. The ends were cut back, 4 bases at V and 6 bases at J, with 11 bases in the middle. Germline V CDR1 and CDR2: SNHLY, FYNNEI. The CDR3, as DNA: TGTGCCAGCAGTGGGTCCACTCCCGATACGCAGTATTTT. Protein: CASSGSTPDTQYF.

This clone has just a few counts. This chain connects TRBV2 to TRBJ2-7; the D gene is possibly TRBD2 (6 bases). V lost 4 bases to trimming and J lost 3 bases, with 16 bases between them. The V gene's germline CDR1 is SNHLY and CDR2 FYNNEI. This CDR3 region has 15 residues. CDR3 nucleotides: TGTGCCAGCAGTGGTGGTAGCGGCAGATACTACGAGCAGTACTTC. Protein sequence: CASSGGSGRYYEQYF.

The chain links TRBV5-8 to TRBJ1-2; tentative D call: TRBD1 (6 bases). Deletions cut 4 bases from V and 4 bases from J, with 14 bases between. This CDR3 is 14 amino acids long. Per the germline V gene, CDR1 is SGHTS and CDR2 is YDEGEE. CDR3 amino acids: CASSPTTGLYGYTF. The CDR3 nucleotides are TGTGCCAGCAGCCCTACCACAGGGCTCTATGGCTACACCTTC.

The V call is TRBV27, the J call TRBJ2-6; 8 bases align to TRBD2. Looked up from germline, CDR1 is MNHEY and CDR2 is SMNVEV (reference sequence). This CDR3 has 16 residues. Losses at the gene ends were 8 bases for V and 1 base for J; bases not matched to a gene: 7. The CDR3 protein is CASRPRGGSGANVLTF. CDR3 nucleotide sequence: TGTGCCAGCCGTCCCCGGGGGGGTTCTGGGGCCAACGTCCTGACTTTC.

This chain connects TRBV5-1 to TRBJ1-5, with 10 bases fitting TRBD1. Germline V gene sequence: CDR1 SGHRS, CDR2 YFSETQ. The CDR3 covers 14 residues. The V gene end was trimmed by 4 bases and the J gene end by 6 bases; junction bases not matched to a gene: 4. In DNA, the CDR3 is TGCGCCAGCAGCCTCGGACAGGGGGGTCAGCCCCAGCATTTT. Protein: CASSLGQGGQPQHF.

V gene TRBV5-1 combines with J gene TRBJ1-1, with D possibly being TRBD1 (6 bases). With 4 bases removed from V and 3 bases from J, the gap between germline ends came to 7 bases. CDR3 length: 12 residues. Looked up from germline, CDR1 is SGHRS and CDR2 is YFSETQ. CDR3 in amino acids: CASSPGDTEAFF. The CDR3 nucleotides read TGCGCCAGCAGCCCAGGGGACACTGAAGCTTTCTTT.

The gene calls are TRBV30 and TRBJ2-7, with 7 bases identical to TRBD1. Germline lookup yields CDR1 GTSNPN and CDR2 SVGIG (reference sequence). Trimming removed 3 bases from V and 3 bases from J; junction bases left unmatched: 5. This CDR3 spans 13 amino acids. This CDR3 is CAWRPGQSYEQYF. CDR3 DNA sequence: TGTGCCTGGAGGCCGGGACAGAGCTACGAGCAGTACTTC. The complete variable domain, with remaining parts taken from reference TRBV30 and TRBJ2-7, reads SQTIHQWPATLVQPVGSPLSLECTVEGTSNPNLYWYRQAAGRGLQLLFYSVGIGQISSEVPQNLSASRPQDRQFILSSKKLLLSDSGFYLCAWRPGQSYEQYFGPGTRLTVT.

This chain links TRBV19 with TRBJ1-2; 7 bases align to TRBD1. The CDR3 runs 16 residues. The germline gives CDR1 LNHDA, CDR2 SQIVND (reference sequence). After removal of 5 bases from V and 1 base from J, the junction contained 10 bases not matched to a gene. CDR3 sequence: CASSFAGTDDNYGYTF. In DNA, the CDR3 is TGTGCCAGTAGTTTCGCCGGGACAGACGATAACTATGGCTACACCTTC. The full variable domain, with the rest looked up from reference TRBV19 and TRBJ1-2, is DGGITQSPKYLFRKEGQNVTLSCEQNLNHDAMYWYRQDPGQGLRLIYYSQIVNDFQKGDIAEGYSVSREKKESFPLTVTSAQKNPTAFYLCASSFAGTDDNYGYTFGSGTRLTVV.

This clone was seen more than once but under ten times. The chain is built from TRBV29-1 and TRBJ1-5; 9 positions match TRBD1. V lost 6 bases and J lost 4; bases outside the gene matches: 7. The CDR3 loop spans 14 amino acids. Per germline, CDR1 SQVTM and CDR2 ANQGSEA. CDR3 coding DNA: TGCAGCGTCCTCGAACAGGGGGCGAATCAGCCCCAGCATTTT. The encoded protein is CSVLEQGANQPQHF.

This rearrangement joins TRBV11-2 to TRBJ1-1, with unresolved D. This CDR3 comprises 14 residues. V was clipped by 5 bases and J by 7 bases, with 17 bases between them. Germline CDR1 SGHAT, CDR2 FQNNGV. The CDR3 region is CASSLLDNRDEAFF. The CDR3 DNA reads as TGTGCCAGCAGCCTACTAGACAATAGGGATGAAGCTTTCTTT.